This TCR beta chain is from a study of cytomegalovirus exposure and HLA in healthy donors. General study results and limits: Sequencing likely generated an artifact that appeared as a cluster of highly shared sequence variants. Most subjects had HLA-A and HLA-B alleles reportedly predicted accurately by TCR beta sequences. Under in vitro conditions, a few CMV-associated chains were confirmed as specific for CMV antigens. The study carried out a later analysis of TCR beta sequences. It associated approximately 17,000 of them with specific HLA alleles at a false discovery rate of 0.05.

With respect to this clone: Its antigen is unknown.

This CDR3 has 17 residues. Germline V gives CDR1 SGHVS, CDR2 FQNEAQ. V was pared by 3 bases and J by 4 bases, with 11 bases of the junction left unmatched. The study ran its PCR with 60 Vbeta and 13 Jbeta primers. Clones were sequenced by immunoSEQ multiplex PCR, and TCRdb holds only the in-frame ones, with some missing. The table has under 200,000 clones, about 81% seen once; the top ten hold roughly 1.6%. The source is a girl aged 5-17 years in good health and CMV-seropositive. The sample taken for sequencing was PBMCs. The chain is built from TRBV7-8 and TRBJ2-1; 8 nucleotides align to TRBD2. The DNA of the CDR3 is TGTGCCAGCAGCTTTACGGAGGGCGGGAGGTCTTACAATGAGCAGTTCTTC. Its protein product is CASSFTEGGRSYNEQFF.